These T cell receptor beta chains were read from a single sample in a study of blood T cell repertoires in COVID-19. Sequencing used immunoSEQ multiplex PCR; TCRdb keeps in-frame clones, though not all of them. The sample shows some 71,000 clones, roughly 88% of them seen only once. Material for sequencing was peripheral blood. Receptors were obtained from a man aged 25 to 40 with acute or convalescent COVID-19. The CDR3 runs from the conserved cysteine through the conserved F or W. The D gene is left open where the match is weak. Clone size appears in some rows only: once, few, many, or a class for an expanded clone.

j_gene,abundance,d_gene,v_gene,CDR3nt,CDR3aa
TRBJ2-4,.,.,TRBV6-5,TGTGCCAGCAGTTCAGGGCCTGACATTCAGTACTTC,CASSSGPDIQYF
TRBJ2-1,few,TRBD2,TRBV19,TGTGCCAGCGGACTAGCGGACAACAATGAGCAGTTCTTC,CASGLADNNEQFF
TRBJ2-7,few,.,TRBV27,TGTGCCAGCAGTTCGGGGAGGGGGGCGCGGGCCCACGAGCAGTACTTC,CASSSGRGARAHEQYF
TRBJ2-7,.,TRBD2,TRBV3-1/TRBV3-2,TGTGCCAGCAGCCCCCGGGTGACTAGCCCGACCGAGCAGTACTTC,CASSPRVTSPTEQYF
TRBJ1-1,.,.,TRBV11-2,TGTGCCAGCAGCTTCGGTCTGGGGCGCGAATCTTTCTTT,CASSFGLGRESFF
TRBJ2-7,.,TRBD2,TRBV5-6,TGTGCCAGCAGGGGGACTAGCGGGGAGTTCAAGCAGTACTTC,CASRGTSGEFKQYF
TRBJ1-4,.,TRBD1,TRBV19,TGTGCCAGCACAGGGCCCGACAGGGAGAATGAAAAACTGTTTTTT,CASTGPDRENEKLFF
TRBJ1-1,.,.,TRBV3-1/TRBV3-2,TGTGCCAGCAGAGTCGCGGGAGAGAAAGCTTTCTTT,CASRVAGEKAFF
TRBJ2-2,.,.,TRBV7-2,TGTGCCAGCAGCTTACGGGGGAGTGGGGCCGGGGAGCTGTTTTTT,CASSLRGSGAGELFF
TRBJ1-2,.,.,TRBV30,TGTGCCTGGAGGCCCCCAGGGGAAGCTTATGGCTACACCTTC,CAWRPPGEAYGYTF
TRBJ2-1,.,TRBD2,TRBV13,TGTGCCAGCAGCTTAGGACTAGCGTACAATGAGCAGTTCTTC,CASSLGLAYNEQFF
TRBJ1-2,.,.,TRBV19,TGTGCCAGTAGTCCCAGCTGGGTCGCGGGGGGCAACTATGGCTACACCTTC,CASSPSWVAGGNYGYTF
TRBJ1-1,.,.,TRBV30,TGTGCCTGGAGCCACCCCCCTACCTTGAACACTGAAGCTTTCTTT,CAWSHPPTLNTEAFF
TRBJ1-5,.,.,TRBV27,TGTGCCAGCAGTTTAGAGGGATATAGCAATCAGCCCCAGCATTTT,CASSLEGYSNQPQHF
TRBJ2-1,.,.,TRBV10-3,TGTGCCATCAGTGGATCTACTAGCAGTAGCTCCTACAATGAGCAGTTCTTC,CAISGSTSSSSYNEQFF
TRBJ2-7,once,TRBD2,TRBV30,TGTGCCTGGAGTAAATTAGCGGGGCCCTACGAGCAGTACTTC,CAWSKLAGPYEQYF
TRBJ2-7,.,TRBD2,TRBV27,TGTGCCAGCAGTCCATCTTACGCTAGCGGATACTACGAGCAGTACTTC,CASSPSYASGYYEQYF
TRBJ2-7,.,TRBD1,TRBV11-1,TGTGCCAGCAGCCCTGGGACAGGGTACGAGCAGTACTTC,CASSPGTGYEQYF
TRBJ2-6,.,.,TRBV5-1,TGCGCCAGCAGCGCCGGACACAGCTCTGGGGCCAACGTCCTGACTTTC,CASSAGHSSGANVLTF
TRBJ1-2,.,.,TRBV6-5,TGTGCCAGCAACGCCGACAGGTTAAGCTATGGCTACACCTTC,CASNADRLSYGYTF
TRBJ1-2,.,TRBD1,TRBV2,TGTGCCAGCAGTCCGTTACAGGGGGCAAATGGCTACACCTTC,CASSPLQGANGYTF
TRBJ1-5,few,.,TRBV18,TGTGCCAGCTCCCCGCTTTCCAGGGAAGGACAGCCCCAGCATTTT,CASSPLSREGQPQHF
TRBJ1-2,.,.,TRBV7-2,TGTGCCAGCAGCTTAGAGCAGGGTGGGTTCGGCTATGGCTACACCTTC,CASSLEQGGFGYGYTF
TRBJ2-1,.,TRBD2,TRBV30,TGTGCCTGGAGTGTGTCTGCGGGAGGGCCCGGTGAGCAGTTCTTC,CAWSVSAGGPGEQFF
TRBJ2-2,.,TRBD2,TRBV14,TGTGCCAGCAGACCCGGGGAGGGTTGGTCCGGGGAGCTGTTTTTT,CASRPGEGWSGELFF
TRBJ2-1,once,TRBD1,TRBV7-3,TGTGCCAGCAGTCCTGGGACAGCCCACTACAATGAGCAGTTCTTC,CASSPGTAHYNEQFF
TRBJ2-3,once,TRBD1,TRBV7-8,TGTGCCAGCAGCCGAGGGGACAGGGAAAAGTATTTT,CASSRGDREKYF
TRBJ2-5,few,.,TRBV6-5,TGTGCCAGCAGCGGGGGGCATGGAGAGACCCAGTACTTC,CASSGGHGETQYF
TRBJ2-2,.,TRBD2,TRBV7-9,TGTGCCAGCAGCTTGAGTGTACTAGCGGGAGTGAACACCGGGGAGCTGTTTTTT,CASSLSVLAGVNTGELFF
TRBJ1-2,.,.,TRBV2,TGTGCCAGCACCCTCCCAACGGCAGGGTATCGCGGTGGCTACACCTTC,CASTLPTAGYRGGYTF
TRBJ2-3,.,.,TRBV6-5,TGTGCCAGCAGCCCGGGGGATACTAGCACAGATACGCAGTATTTT,CASSPGDTSTDTQYF
TRBJ2-1,.,TRBD2,TRBV29-1,TGCAGCGCAAGGGCTAGCGGGAGCAATGAGCAGTTCTTC,CSARASGSNEQFF
TRBJ2-2,many,.,TRBV21-1,TGTGCCAGCAGCCTTGGACAGGGGAGGCTGTTTTTT,CASSLGQGRLFF
TRBJ1-5,.,.,TRBV4-1,TGCGCCAGCAGCCAACAGGGGCGGAGCAATCAGCCCCAGCATTTT,CASSQQGRSNQPQHF
TRBJ1-5,.,.,TRBV10-2,TGCGCCAGCAGTGTTGGAGAGATTGGACAGCCCCAGCATTTT,CASSVGEIGQPQHF
TRBJ1-1,.,TRBD1,TRBV4-2,TGTGCCAGCAGGCTAATAGGGGGCGGGAACACTGAAGCTTTCTTT,CASRLIGGGNTEAFF
TRBJ1-1,.,.,TRBV2,TGTGCCAGCAGTCCCGATTGGCCTGAAGCTTTCTTT,CASSPDWPEAFF
TRBJ2-3,.,TRBD1,TRBV10-3,TGTGCCATCAGCCTGCGAGGACAGGGGGGCACAGATACGCAGTATTTT,CAISLRGQGGTDTQYF
TRBJ1-3,once,.,TRBV7-6,TGTGCCAGCAGCCAAGGACAGAGCTCTGGAAACACCATATATTTT,CASSQGQSSGNTIYF
TRBJ1-1,.,.,TRBV30,TGTGCCTGGAGCAGGTCCCCGAACACTGAAGCTTTCTTT,CAWSRSPNTEAFF
TRBJ1-1,.,.,TRBV19,TGTGCCAGTAGTATAGCGATGGGGCGGAGCACTGAAGCTTTCTTT,CASSIAMGRSTEAFF
TRBJ1-2,.,TRBD1,TRBV6-5,TGTGCCAGCAGTTACTCCCGGACAGGGGATGGCTACACCTTC,CASSYSRTGDGYTF
TRBJ1-5,once,TRBD1,TRBV2,TGTGCCAGCAGTGATAGACAGGGGAATGGTCAGCCCCAGCATTTT,CASSDRQGNGQPQHF
TRBJ2-1,.,TRBD1,TRBV3-1/TRBV3-2,TGTGCCAGCAGCCAAGGGACAGGGTGGGGTAATGAGCAGTTCTTC,CASSQGTGWGNEQFF
TRBJ1-2,.,TRBD1,TRBV5-1,TGCGCCAGCAGCTTGGGGCAGACAGGGTTTGGCTACACCTTC,CASSLGQTGFGYTF
TRBJ1-1,.,.,TRBV7-8,TGTGCCAGCAGCTCCACACATCTGAACACTGAAGCTTTCTTT,CASSSTHLNTEAFF
TRBJ1-1,.,.,TRBV29-1,TGCAGCGTTGTGGGCTCGGGCAGGGACACTGAAGCTTTCTTT,CSVVGSGRDTEAFF
TRBJ2-7,many,TRBD2,TRBV9,TGTGCCAGCAGCGTCGGCGAGGGAGGGCCCCACGAGCAGTACTTC,CASSVGEGGPHEQYF
TRBJ1-1,.,.,TRBV4-2,TGTGCCAGCAGCCAAGGGGATGGGAGGGGGGTGAACACTGAAGCTTTCTTT,CASSQGDGRGVNTEAFF
TRBJ1-2,.,TRBD1,TRBV18,TGTGCCAGCTCACCCGTCACAGGGGGCGACTATGGCTACACCTTC,CASSPVTGGDYGYTF
TRBJ2-7,.,.,TRBV30,TGTGCCTGGAGTGCGAGAAGGGGGTACTACGAGCAGTACTTC,CAWSARRGYYEQYF
TRBJ1-2,.,.,TRBV9,TGTGCCAGCAGCGTATTCCCAGGGTCGGATGGCTACACCTTC,CASSVFPGSDGYTF
TRBJ2-3,.,.,TRBV25-1,TGTGCCAGCAGTGCCTCAGGGTTAGCAGATACGCAGTATTTT,CASSASGLADTQYF
TRBJ1-5,few,TRBD1,TRBV5-1,TGCGCCAGCAGCTTGGACGGACAGGGGAATCAGCCCCAGCATTTT,CASSLDGQGNQPQHF
TRBJ2-7,.,TRBD1,TRBV6-5,TGTGCCAGCATCCCAGGGGGTGCCTACGAGCAGTACTTC,CASIPGGAYEQYF
TRBJ1-6,once,.,TRBV7-9,TGTGCCAGCAGCTCGACAGTGAATAATTCACCCCTCCACTTT,CASSSTVNNSPLHF
TRBJ1-6,.,.,TRBV4-1,TGCGCCAGCAGCCAAGATTTCCAGGGTGGACGACGCTCACCCCTCCACTTT,CASSQDFQGGRRSPLHF